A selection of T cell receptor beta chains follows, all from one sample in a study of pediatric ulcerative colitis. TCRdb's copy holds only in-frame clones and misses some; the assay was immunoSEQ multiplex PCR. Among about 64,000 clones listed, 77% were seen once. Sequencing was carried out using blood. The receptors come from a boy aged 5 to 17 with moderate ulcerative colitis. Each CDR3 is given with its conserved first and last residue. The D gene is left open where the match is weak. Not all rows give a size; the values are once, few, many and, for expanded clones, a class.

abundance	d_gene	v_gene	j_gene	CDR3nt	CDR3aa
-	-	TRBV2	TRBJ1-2	TGTGCCAGCAGTGAGCTGGAGGGGATCGGCTACACCTTC	CASSELEGIGYTF
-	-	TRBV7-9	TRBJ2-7	TGTGCCAGCAGCCTAAGCCTCGGGAGAGTGAACGAGCAGTACTTC	CASSLSLGRVNEQYF
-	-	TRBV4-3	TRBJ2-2	TGCGCCAGCAGCCAAGTTGCATCCGGGGAGCTGTTTTTT	CASSQVASGELFF
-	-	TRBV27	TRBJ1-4	TGTGCCAGCAGTTTACTGGGAGAACGGGAAAAACTGTTTTTT	CASSLLGEREKLFF
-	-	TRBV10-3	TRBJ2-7	TGTGCCATCAGTCTCGGGGTGTTCTCCTACGAGCAGTACTTC	CAISLGVFSYEQYF
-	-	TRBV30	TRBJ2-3	TGTGCCTGGAGTGGACCCCGATTGTTGGGCACTTCTACGCAGTATTTT	CAWSGPRLLGTSTQYF
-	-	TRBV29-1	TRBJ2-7	TGCAGCGTTGACGGTTACTACGAGCAGTACTTC	CSVDGYYEQYF
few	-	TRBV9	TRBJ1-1	TGTGCCAGCAGCGTAAGCTTGGGGGGCGACACTGAAGCTTTCTTT	CASSVSLGGDTEAFF
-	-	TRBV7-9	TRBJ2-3	TGTGCCAGCAGCCCTTTGCGGGATACGCAGTATTTT	CASSPLRDTQYF
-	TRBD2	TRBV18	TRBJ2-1	TGTGCCAGCTCACTTCGGGCTAGCGGGGAGGATTTTAACAATGAGCAGTTCTTC	CASSLRASGEDFNNEQFF
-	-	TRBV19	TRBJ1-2	TGTGCCAGTAGTACCTTAGGGACGTCTTTTGGCTACACCTTC	CASSTLGTSFGYTF
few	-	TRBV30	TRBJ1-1	TGTGCCTGGAGTGTACGTCGGGGCACTGAAGCTTTCTTT	CAWSVRRGTEAFF
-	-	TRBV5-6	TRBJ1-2	TGTGCCAGCAGCTCTGGGAGACTAGGTGGCTACACCTTC	CASSSGRLGGYTF
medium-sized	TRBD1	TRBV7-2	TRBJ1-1	TGTGCCAGCAGCTTATTATACAGGGGCACTGAAGCTTTCTTT	CASSLLYRGTEAFF
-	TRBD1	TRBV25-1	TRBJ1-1	TGTGCCAGCAGTGAACCCCAAGGACAGGGGGCGGATGAAGCTTTCTTT	CASSEPQGQGADEAFF
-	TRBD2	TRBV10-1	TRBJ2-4	TGCGCCAGCAGTGAAGGTAGCGGGGGGATCGGAGCCAAAAACATTCAGTACTTC	CASSEGSGGIGAKNIQYF